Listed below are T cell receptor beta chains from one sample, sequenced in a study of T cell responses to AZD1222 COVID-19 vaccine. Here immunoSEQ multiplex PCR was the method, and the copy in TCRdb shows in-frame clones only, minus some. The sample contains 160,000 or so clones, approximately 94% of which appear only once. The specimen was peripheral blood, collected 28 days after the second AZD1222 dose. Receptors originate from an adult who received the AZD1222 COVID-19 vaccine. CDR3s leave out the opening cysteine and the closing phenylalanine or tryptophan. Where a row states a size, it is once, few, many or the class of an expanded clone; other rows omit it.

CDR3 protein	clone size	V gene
ASSLNFDSYEQY	-	TRBV27
ASSRDRGWNSPLH	-	TRBV4-2
ASSVALGSYEQY	-	TRBV9
ASSLVRGAGNEQF	-	TRBV7-9
ASSLPMGEQY	-	TRBV5-4
ATSGGVNTEAF	once	TRBV15
SVARGEQF	-	TRBV29-1
ASSYTRVDNEQF	-	TRBV6-6
ASSIKRSPEIQPQH	-	TRBV19
ASSRTGTGNGYEQY	-	TRBV18
ASSFQGGVGYT	once	TRBV12-3/TRBV12-4
ASSLGQSYEQY	-	TRBV6-2/TRBV6-3
ASSIATGGITEAF	once	TRBV9
ASLGPGLD	-	TRBV7-2
ASTSGGGQPQH	-	TRBV12-3/TRBV12-4
ASSQGGRNQPQH	-	TRBV7-9
ASSSLGSSYNSPLH	-	TRBV27
ASSWVAGSSYNEQF	-	TRBV7-6
ASSPRTRIEKEQF	-	TRBV18
ASSNRQGWADTQY	-	TRBV6-2/TRBV6-3
ASSFEAFADSYYGYT	-	TRBV28
ATSRDKTGRTEAF	-	TRBV15
ASSPTGRTSSYEQY	once	TRBV5-1
ASSSFGGPGNQPQH	-	TRBV28
ASSLVARGGNTIY	few	TRBV7-2
ASSLVAGLNTEAF	-	TRBV5-1
ASSPIPTGPHTQY	once	TRBV7-6
ASRPTGLAASYEQY	-	TRBV5-1
ASSSGQGLIGNTIY	-	TRBV7-9
ASMRDSYRDTQY	-	TRBV6-5
ASSQTSGSGNEQF	-	TRBV19
ASTLGGRPGNTIY	-	TRBV28
ASSPKGQQETQY	-	TRBV18
ASSEGFTDTQY	-	TRBV2
ASSLDDARYT	-	TRBV12-3/TRBV12-4
ASRRGFSTRTATNEKLF	-	TRBV2
ASSSKGSNTEAF	once	TRBV5-1
ASSPGFGGTEAF	-	TRBV7-9
ASRPEQGASKNIQY	-	TRBV19
ASSLDLGTGNTIY	-	TRBV5-1
ASSPGPGGATEKLF	once	TRBV18
ASSPLPSSYNSPLH	-	TRBV9
ASSIWMLNQPQH	-	TRBV19
ASSSVALNSYNEQF	-	TRBV7-9
ASSPLYSGNTIY	-	TRBV6-5
ASSQRQFVNGNEKLF	-	TRBV7-2